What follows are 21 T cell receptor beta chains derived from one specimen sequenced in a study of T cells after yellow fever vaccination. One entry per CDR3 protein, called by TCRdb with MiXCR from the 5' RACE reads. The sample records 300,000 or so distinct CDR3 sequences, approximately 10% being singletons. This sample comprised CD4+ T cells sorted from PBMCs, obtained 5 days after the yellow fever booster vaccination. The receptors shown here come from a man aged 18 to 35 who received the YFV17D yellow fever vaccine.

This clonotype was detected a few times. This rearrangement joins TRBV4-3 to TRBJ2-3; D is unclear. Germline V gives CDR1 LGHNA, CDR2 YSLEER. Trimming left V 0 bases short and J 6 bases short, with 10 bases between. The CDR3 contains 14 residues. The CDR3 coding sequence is TGCGCCAGCAGCCAAGATATGGCAGCCGATACGCAGTATTTT. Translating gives CASSQDMAADTQYF.

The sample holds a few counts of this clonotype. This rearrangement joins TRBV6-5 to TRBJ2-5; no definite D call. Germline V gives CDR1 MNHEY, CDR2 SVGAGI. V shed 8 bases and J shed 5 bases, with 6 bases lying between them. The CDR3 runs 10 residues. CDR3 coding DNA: TGTGCCAGCGGGGTCGAGACCCAGTACTTC. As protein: CASGVETQYF.

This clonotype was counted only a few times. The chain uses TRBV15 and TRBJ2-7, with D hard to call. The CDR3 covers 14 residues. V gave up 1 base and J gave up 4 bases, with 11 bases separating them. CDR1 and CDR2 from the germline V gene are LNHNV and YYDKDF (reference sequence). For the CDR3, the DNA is TGTGCCACCAGCAGAGGGTTGGGCGGTTACGAGCAGTACGTC. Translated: CATSRGLGGYEQYV.

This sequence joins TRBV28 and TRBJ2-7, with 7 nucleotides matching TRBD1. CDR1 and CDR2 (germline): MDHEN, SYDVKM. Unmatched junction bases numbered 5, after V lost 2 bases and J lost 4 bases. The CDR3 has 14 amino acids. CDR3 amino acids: CASSLDRDWYEQYF. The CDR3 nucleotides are TGTGCCAGCAGTTTAGACAGGGATTGGTACGAGCAGTACTTC.

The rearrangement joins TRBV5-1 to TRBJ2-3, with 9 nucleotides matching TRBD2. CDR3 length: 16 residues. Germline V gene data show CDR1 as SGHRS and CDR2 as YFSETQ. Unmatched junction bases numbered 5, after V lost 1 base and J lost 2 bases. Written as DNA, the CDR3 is TGCGCCAGCAGCTTGTTGCCTAGCGGGACCACAGATACGCAGTATTTT. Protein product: CASSLLPSGTTDTQYF.

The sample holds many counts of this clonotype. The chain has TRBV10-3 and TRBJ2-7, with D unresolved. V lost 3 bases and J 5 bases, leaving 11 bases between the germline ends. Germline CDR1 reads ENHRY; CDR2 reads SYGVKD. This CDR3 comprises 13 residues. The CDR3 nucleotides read TGTGCCATCAGTGATCGGGCTGACGACGAGCAGTACTTC. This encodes CAISDRADDEQYF.

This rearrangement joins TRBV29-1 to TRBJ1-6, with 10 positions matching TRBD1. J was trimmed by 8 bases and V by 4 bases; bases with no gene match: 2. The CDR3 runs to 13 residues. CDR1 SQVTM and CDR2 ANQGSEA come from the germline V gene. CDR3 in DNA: TGCAGCGTTGCCGGGACAGGGGATTCACCCCTCCACTTT. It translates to CSVAGTGDSPLHF.

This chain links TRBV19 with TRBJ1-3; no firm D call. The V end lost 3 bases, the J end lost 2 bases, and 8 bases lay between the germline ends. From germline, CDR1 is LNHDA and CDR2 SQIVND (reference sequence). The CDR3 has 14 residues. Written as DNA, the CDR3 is TGTGCCAGTAGTATTGAGGGTCCTGGAAACACCATATATTTT. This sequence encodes CASSIEGPGNTIYF.

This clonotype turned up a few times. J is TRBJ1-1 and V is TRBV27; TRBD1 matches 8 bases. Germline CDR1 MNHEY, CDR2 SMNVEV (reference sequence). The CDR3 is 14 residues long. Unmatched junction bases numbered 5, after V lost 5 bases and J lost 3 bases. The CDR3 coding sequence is TGTGCCAGCAGTCGGACAGGGCGGGACACTGAAGCTTTCTTT. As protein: CASSRTGRDTEAFF.

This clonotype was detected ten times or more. CDR3 protein: CSAPGTGQAKNIQYF. The CDR3 nucleotides read TGCAGTGCCCCCGGGACAGGGCAAGCCAAAAACATTCAGTACTTC. The chain is built from TRBV20-1 and TRBJ2-4; the match to TRBD1 covers 9 bases. Trimming took 6 bases from V and 0 from J; bases not matched to a gene: 6. The CDR3 has 15 residues. Germline loops: CDR1 DFQATT, CDR2 SNEGSKA (reference sequence).

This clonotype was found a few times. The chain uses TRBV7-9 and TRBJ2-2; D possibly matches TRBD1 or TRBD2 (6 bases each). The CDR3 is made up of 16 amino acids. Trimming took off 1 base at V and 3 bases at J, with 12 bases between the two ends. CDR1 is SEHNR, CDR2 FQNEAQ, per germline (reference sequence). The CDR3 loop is CASSLGSGGHTGELFF. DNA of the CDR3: TGTGCCAGCAGCTTAGGATCCGGGGGCCACACCGGGGAGCTGTTTTTT.

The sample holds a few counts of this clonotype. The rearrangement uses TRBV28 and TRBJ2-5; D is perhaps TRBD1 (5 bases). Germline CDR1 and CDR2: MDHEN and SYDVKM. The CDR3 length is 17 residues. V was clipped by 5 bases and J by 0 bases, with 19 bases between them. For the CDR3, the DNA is TGTGCCAGCAGTCCCGATCGGACGGACAAGTACCAAGAGACCCAGTACTTC. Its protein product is CASSPDRTDKYQETQYF.

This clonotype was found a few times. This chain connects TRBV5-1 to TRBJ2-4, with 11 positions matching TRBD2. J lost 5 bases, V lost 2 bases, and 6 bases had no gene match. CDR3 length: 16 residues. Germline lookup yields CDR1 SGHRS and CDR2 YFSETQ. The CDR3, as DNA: TGCGCCAGCAGCTTTGTTAGCGGGGGGGCGCAAAACATTCAGTACTTC. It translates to CASSFVSGGAQNIQYF.

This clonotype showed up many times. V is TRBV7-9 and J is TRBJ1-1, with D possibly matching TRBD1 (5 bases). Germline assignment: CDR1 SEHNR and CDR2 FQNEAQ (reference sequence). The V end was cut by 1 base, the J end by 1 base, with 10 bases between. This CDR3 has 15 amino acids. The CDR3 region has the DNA TGTGCCAGCAGCTTAGTCGGGGCGGCGAACACTGAAGCTTTCTTT. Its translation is CASSLVGAANTEAFF.

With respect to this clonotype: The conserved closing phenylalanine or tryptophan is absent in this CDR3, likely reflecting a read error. The CDR3 region has the DNA TGCAGTGCTTCCACACAGGGTCATAGCAATCAGCCCCAGCATATT. This encodes CSASTQGHSNQPQHI. The gene calls are TRBV20-1 and TRBJ1-5; D may be TRBD1 (6 bases). With 5 bases removed from V and 0 bases from J, the gap between germline ends came to 14 bases. The CDR3 contains 15 residues. Germline CDR1 and CDR2: DFQATT and SNEGSKA (reference sequence).

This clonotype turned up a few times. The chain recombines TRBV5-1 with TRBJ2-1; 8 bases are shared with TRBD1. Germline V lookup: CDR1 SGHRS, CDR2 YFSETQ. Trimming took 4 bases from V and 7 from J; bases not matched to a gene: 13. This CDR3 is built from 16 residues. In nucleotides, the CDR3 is TGCGCCAGCAGCGGACTAACAGGGGGAGCCGGGAATGAGCAGTTCTTC. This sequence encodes CASSGLTGGAGNEQFF.

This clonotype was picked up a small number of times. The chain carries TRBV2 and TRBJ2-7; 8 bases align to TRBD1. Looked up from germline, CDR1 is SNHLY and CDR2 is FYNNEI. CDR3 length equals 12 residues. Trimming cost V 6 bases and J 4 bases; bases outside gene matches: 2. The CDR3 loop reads CASRDRDYEQYF. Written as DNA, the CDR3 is TGTGCCAGCAGGGACAGGGATTACGAGCAGTACTTC.

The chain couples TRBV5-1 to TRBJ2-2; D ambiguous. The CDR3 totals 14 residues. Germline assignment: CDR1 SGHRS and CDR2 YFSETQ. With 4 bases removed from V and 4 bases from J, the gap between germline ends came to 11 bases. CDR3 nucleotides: TGCGCCAGCAGCGTGGTGCTGGGCACCGGGGAGCTGTTTTTT. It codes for CASSVVLGTGELFF.

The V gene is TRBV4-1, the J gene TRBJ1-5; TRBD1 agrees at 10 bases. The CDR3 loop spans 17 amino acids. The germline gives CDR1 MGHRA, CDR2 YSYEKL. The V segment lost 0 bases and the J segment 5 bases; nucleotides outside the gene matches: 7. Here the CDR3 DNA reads TGCGCCAGCAGCCAAGAGCCGTACGGGACAGGGGATCAGCCCCAGCATTTT. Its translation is CASSQEPYGTGDQPQHF.

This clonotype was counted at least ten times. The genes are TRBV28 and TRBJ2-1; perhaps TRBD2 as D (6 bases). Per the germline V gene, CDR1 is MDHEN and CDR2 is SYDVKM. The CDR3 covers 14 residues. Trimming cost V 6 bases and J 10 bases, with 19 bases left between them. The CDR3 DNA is TGTGCCAGCAGGACCCCGGGACTGCTGCGAGAGCAGTTCTTC. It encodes CASRTPGLLREQFF.

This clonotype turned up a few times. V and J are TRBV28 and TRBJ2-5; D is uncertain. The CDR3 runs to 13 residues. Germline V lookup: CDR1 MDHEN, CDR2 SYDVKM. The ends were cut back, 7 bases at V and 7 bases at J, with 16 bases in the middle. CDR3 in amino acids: CASTPITIGTQYF. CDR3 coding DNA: TGTGCCAGCACCCCGATAACGATCGGGACCCAGTACTTC.